Below are 32 T cell receptor beta chains sequenced from a single sample in a study of T cell responses to AZD1222 COVID-19 vaccine. Profiled with immunoSEQ multiplex PCR; TCRdb holds only in-frame clones, not every one. The sample contains roughly 120,000 clones, roughly 84% of which appear only once. The sequenced sample was peripheral blood, obtained on day 0 of AZD1222 vaccination. Receptors originate from an adult in good health.

This clone was seen only once. The J gene is TRBJ2-3, the V gene TRBV28; D may be TRBD1 (5 bases). V lost 3 bases to trimming and J lost 9 bases, with 13 bases between them. The germline CDR1 and CDR2 sequences are MDHEN and SYDVKM. The CDR3 runs to 13 residues. The CDR3 nucleotides are TGTGCCAGCAGTTTTAGGGGCCCAGGGACGCAGTATTTT. Encoded protein: CASSFRGPGTQYF.

V gene TRBV2 combines with J gene TRBJ2-7; D possibly corresponds to TRBD2 (5 bases). The CDR3 loop spans 14 amino acids. Germline V CDR1 and CDR2: SNHLY, FYNNEI. The V end lost 7 bases, the J end lost 4 bases, and 17 bases lay between the germline ends. The CDR3 region has the DNA TGTGCCAGCACCTTAGAGGGTTTTGTTTACGAGCAGTACTTC. It is translated as CASTLEGFVYEQYF.

Turning to this clone: Different DNA sequences within this sample yield the same CDR3. The chain is built from TRBV5-1 and TRBJ1-6; 10 bases are a match to TRBD1. The CDR3 contains 14 residues. In germline, CDR1 is SGHRS, CDR2 YFSETQ. V lost 4 bases and J lost 7; bases outside the gene matches: 2. The CDR3 protein is CASSPGQGNSPLHF. DNA of the CDR3: TGCGCCAGCAGCCCGGGACAGGGGAATTCACCCCTCCACTTT. Based on the CDR3 plus reference TRBV5-1 and TRBJ1-6, the full variable domain is KAGVTQTPRYLIKTRGQQVTLSCSPISGHRSVSWYQQTPGQGLQFLFEYFSETQRNKGNFPGRFSGRQFSNSRSEMNVSTLELGDSALYLCASSPGQGNSPLHFGNGTRLTVT.

V usage is TRBV15 and J usage is TRBJ2-3, with 7 nucleotides matching TRBD2. The CDR3 is 14 residues long. Germline assignment: CDR1 LNHNV and CDR2 YYDKDF (reference sequence). Trimming took 3 bases from V and 6 from J; bases not matched to a gene: 6. In nucleotides, the CDR3 is TGTGCCACCAGCAGCGGACTAGGAGGGGATACGCAGTATTTT. This codes for CATSSGLGGDTQYF.

This clone was found once. The chain is built from TRBV18 and TRBJ2-2; no definite D call. The length of the CDR3 is 15 residues. Trimming took off 8 bases at V and 0 bases at J, with 13 bases between the two ends. Germline CDR1 is KGHSH and CDR2 is LQKENI. Here the CDR3 reads CASIPPGPNTGELFF. The CDR3, as DNA: TGTGCCAGCATACCCCCGGGTCCGAACACCGGGGAGCTGTTTTTT.

The V call is TRBV4-2, the J call TRBJ2-3; no clear D. There are 15 residues in the CDR3. Germline V gene data show CDR1 as LGHNA and CDR2 as YNFKEQ. V lost 0 bases, J lost 5 bases, and 12 bases lay in between. Here the CDR3 DNA reads TGTGCCAGCAGCCAAGATGGCTTTAACCGAGATACGCAGTATTTT. Its protein product is CASSQDGFNRDTQYF.

This chain uses TRBV28 with TRBJ1-2; a weak D match, TRBD1 (5 bases). The length of the CDR3 is 14 residues. The germline V gene has CDR1 MDHEN and CDR2 SYDVKM. V shed 5 bases and J shed 8 bases, with 18 bases lying between them. The chain's CDR3 is CASSPLTALFGYTF. As DNA, the CDR3 is TGTGCCAGCAGTCCCCTGACAGCCCTATTCGGCTACACCTTC.

This sequence joins TRBV3-1 (or the pseudogene TRBV3-2) and TRBJ2-6, with D hard to call. V gave up 4 bases and J gave up 4 bases, with 11 bases separating them. Germline V gene lookup returns CDR1 LGHDT and CDR2 YNNKEL (reference sequence). This CDR3 is built from 15 residues. The DNA of the CDR3 is TGTGCCAGCAGCCCGGACGGCGTGGGGGCCAACGTCCTGACTTTC. Its protein product is CASSPDGVGANVLTF.

The V and J genes are TRBV9 and TRBJ1-2, with a possible D match to TRBD1 (5 bases). The CDR3 has 14 residues. Trimming pared 0 bases from V and 4 bases from J, leaving 10 bases between. Germline values: CDR1 SGDLS, CDR2 YYNGEE. The CDR3 spells CASSVADSPYGYTF. The CDR3 coding sequence is TGTGCCAGCAGCGTAGCCGACAGTCCCTATGGCTACACCTTC.

V is TRBV15 and J is TRBJ1-1, with no clear D. Germline V gene sequence: CDR1 LNHNV, CDR2 YYDKDF (reference sequence). Trimming pared 0 bases from V and 6 bases from J, leaving 14 bases between. The CDR3 is made up of 15 amino acids. DNA of the CDR3: TGTGCCACCAGCAGAGATAGCTCAGGTTACTCTGAAGCTTTCTTT. Translation: CATSRDSSGYSEAFF.

The chain carries TRBV12-3 or TRBV12-4 and TRBJ1-1; D uncertain. V lost 5 bases and J 6 bases, leaving 13 bases between the germline ends. The CDR3 totals 13 residues. The CDR3 is CASSTPSRPEAFF. The CDR3 DNA reads TGTGCCAGCAGTACCCCGAGCCGGCCTGAAGCTTTCTTT.

A remark on this clone: This specimen includes other DNA sequences encoding the same CDR3. The genes are TRBV7-9 and TRBJ1-5; weak D call: TRBD1 (5 bases). The V gene lost 1 base and the J gene lost 2 bases, with 9 bases spanning the gap. The CDR3 totals 15 residues. The germline V gene encodes CDR1 SEHNR and CDR2 FQNEAQ (reference sequence). CDR3 bases: TGTGCCAGCAGCTTAGGGGGCGGCGGCAATCAGCCCCAGCATTTT. Protein product: CASSLGGGGNQPQHF.

This chain joins TRBV28 and TRBJ1-2, with a possible D match to TRBD1 (5 bases). CDR1 is MDHEN and CDR2 is SYDVKM in the germline V gene. Trimming removed 4 bases at V and 6 bases at J, with 15 bases between. The CDR3 runs 14 residues. CDR3 nucleotide sequence: TGTGCCAGCAGTTCAACGGGGGTCGTCAATGGCTACACCTTC. This gives the protein CASSSTGVVNGYTF.

The J gene is TRBJ2-3, the V gene TRBV20-1; perhaps TRBD2 as D (6 bases). Germline V gives CDR1 DFQATT, CDR2 SNEGSKA (reference sequence). V dropped 2 bases and J dropped 11 bases, with 11 bases sitting between them. CDR3 length equals 11 residues. CDR3 protein: CSARWDGRQYF. As DNA, the CDR3 is TGCAGTGCTAGATGGGACGGGAGGCAGTATTTT.

The gene calls are TRBV28 and TRBJ2-1; TRBD1 matches 9 bases. The CDR3 covers 15 residues. The trim removed 3 bases at V and 9 bases at J, leaving 9 bases unmatched. Germline CDR1 reads MDHEN; CDR2 reads SYDVKM. The CDR3 reads CASSFSYRGLSEQFF. The CDR3 nucleotides are TGTGCCAGCAGTTTCTCGTACAGGGGGCTATCTGAGCAGTTCTTC.

The CDR3 is CAWSSYIRQGGTEAFF. DNA of the CDR3: TGTGCCTGGAGTTCCTACATACGACAGGGAGGTACTGAAGCTTTCTTT. The J gene is TRBJ1-1, the V gene TRBV30; 7 positions agree with TRBD1. The trim removed 2 bases at V and 5 bases at J, leaving 14 bases unmatched. Germline V gene data show CDR1 as GTSNPN and CDR2 as SVGIG (reference sequence). This CDR3 region has 16 residues.

CDR3 sequence reads: CASSQGLVPYEQYF. CDR3 DNA: TGTGCCAGCAGCCAAGGACTAGTCCCCTACGAGCAGTACTTC. The rearrangement links TRBV3-1 (or the pseudogene TRBV3-2) to TRBJ2-7; the D gene is possibly TRBD2 (6 bases). The CDR3 has 14 residues. Germline lookup yields CDR1 LGHDT and CDR2 YNNKEL (reference sequence). V was pared by 1 base and J by 2 bases, with 9 bases between.

V gene TRBV28 combines with J gene TRBJ1-3, with D tentatively TRBD1 (6 bases). The CDR3 consists of 15 residues. Germline lookup yields CDR1 MDHEN and CDR2 SYDVKM. V was cut by 5 bases and J by 4 bases, with 15 bases left in between. CDR3 sequence: CASSQQGPLGNTIYF. The CDR3 bases are TGTGCCAGCAGTCAACAGGGCCCTCTGGGAAACACCATATATTTT.

The CDR3 coding sequence is TGTGCCAGTATAGGAGGGGCGCCTGAAGCTTTCTTT. This translates into CASIGGAPEAFF. V gene TRBV19 combines with J gene TRBJ1-1, with D possibly matching TRBD1 (5 bases). The V and J ends lost 7 bases and 6 bases respectively, with 12 bases between them. The length of the CDR3 is 12 residues. CDR1 is LNHDA and CDR2 is SQIVND in the germline V gene (reference sequence).

The table lists this clone with a few counts. Within the sample, other DNA sequences also encode this same CDR3. The chain has TRBV3-1 (or the pseudogene TRBV3-2) and TRBJ2-1; D remains ambiguous. Germline V CDR1 and CDR2: LGHDT, YNNKEL (reference sequence). V lost 1 base and J lost 0, with 7 bases in between. The CDR3 contains 15 residues. CDR3 residues: CASSQGLVSYNEQFF. As DNA, the CDR3 is TGTGCCAGCAGCCAAGGGCTCGTCTCCTACAATGAGCAGTTCTTC.

V is TRBV5-8 and J is TRBJ1-2, with D maybe TRBD1 (5 bases). The CDR3 contains 14 residues. Trimming removed 4 bases from V and 4 bases from J, with 14 bases in between. Germline V lookup: CDR1 SGHTS, CDR2 YDEGEE. DNA for the CDR3: TGTGCCAGCAGCCAAACCACAGACAGCTATGGCTACACCTTC. It encodes CASSQTTDSYGYTF.

The rearrangement links TRBV7-9 to TRBJ2-1, with a possible D match to TRBD2 (6 bases). The CDR3 totals 12 residues. The V gene lost 7 bases and the J gene lost 7 bases, with 11 bases spanning the gap. Germline V gives CDR1 SEHNR, CDR2 FQNEAQ (reference sequence). Here the CDR3 DNA reads TGTGCCAGCATGGCGGGAATGAATGAGCAGTTCTTC. It yields the protein CASMAGMNEQFF.

The chain couples TRBV7-6 to TRBJ1-5; TRBD1 matches at 8 bases. The CDR3 has 15 residues. In germline, CDR1 is SGHVS, CDR2 FNYEAQ. V was clipped by 5 bases and J by 0 bases; unmatched bases: 3. DNA of the CDR3: TGTGCCAGCAGCGCGACAGGGGATAGCAATCAGCCCCAGCATTTT. Translating it yields CASSATGDSNQPQHF.

The chain recombines TRBV7-2 with TRBJ2-2; weak D call: TRBD2 (5 bases). Trimming removed 1 base at V and 3 bases at J, with 12 bases between. The CDR3 sequence is 16 residues long. Germline CDR1 and CDR2: SGHTA and FQGNSA. CDR3 in amino acids: CASSLVTNRYTGELFF. The CDR3 DNA reads as TGTGCCAGCAGCTTAGTGACTAACAGATACACCGGGGAGCTGTTTTTT.

The V and J genes are TRBV5-1 and TRBJ1-2, with D tentatively TRBD1 (6 bases). The germline CDR1 and CDR2 sequences are SGHRS and YFSETQ. V was shortened by 4 bases and J by 7 bases, with 26 bases between the two germline ends. CDR3 length: 17 residues. The CDR3 is CASSPDPGQPSSSGYTF. CDR3 sequence (DNA): TGCGCCAGCAGCCCGGATCCCGGACAGCCCTCGAGCTCTGGCTACACCTTC.

The genes are TRBV5-5 and TRBJ2-2; 8 bases are a match to TRBD1. Trimming removed 0 bases from V and 1 base from J; junction bases left unmatched: 2. The germline CDR1 and CDR2 sequences are SGHKS and YYEKEE (reference sequence). CDR3 size: 16 residues. In nucleotides, the CDR3 is TGTGCCAGCAGCTTGGTTGGGACAGGGAACACCGGGGAGCTGTTTTTT. Translating it yields CASSLVGTGNTGELFF. The full variable domain, rest sourced from reference TRBV5-5 and TRBJ2-2, is DAGVTQSPTHLIKTRGQQVTLRCSPISGHKSVSWYQQVLGQGPQFIFQYYEKEERGRGNFPDRFSARQFPNYSSELNVNALLLGDSALYLCASSLVGTGNTGELFFGEGSRLTVL.

The chain links TRBV28 to TRBJ2-2; D is ambiguous. The CDR3 loop spans 15 amino acids. Trimming took 5 bases from V and 1 from J, leaving 11 bases between them. Germline loops: CDR1 MDHEN, CDR2 SYDVKM. DNA of the CDR3: TGTGCCAGCAGTCCACTGACGCTGAACACCGGGGAGCTGTTTTTT. It specifies CASSPLTLNTGELFF.

The chain carries TRBV7-9 and TRBJ2-1; D possibly corresponds to TRBD1 (6 bases). The CDR3 runs 13 residues. Trimming left V 7 bases short and J 0 bases short, with 7 bases between. The V gene's germline CDR1 is SEHNR and CDR2 FQNEAQ (reference sequence). CDR3 residues: CASIQGSYNEQFF. Here the CDR3 DNA reads TGTGCCAGCATACAGGGCTCCTACAATGAGCAGTTCTTC.

The chain uses TRBV6-5 and TRBJ1-2, with D possibly matching TRBD1 (5 bases). There are 12 residues in the CDR3. Trimming stripped 4 bases from V and 3 bases from J, with 6 bases between. Germline loops: CDR1 MNHEY, CDR2 SVGAGI. This CDR3 reads CASSWGDYGYTF. As DNA, the CDR3 is TGTGCCAGCAGTTGGGGGGACTATGGCTACACCTTC.

The chain combines TRBV6-5 with TRBJ2-2; TRBD2 matches 10 bases. CDR1 and CDR2 from the germline V gene are MNHEY and SVGAGI. This CDR3 contains 16 residues. V gave up 0 bases and J gave up 7 bases; unmatched junction bases: 5. The CDR3 spells CASSYSRPSGSGELFF. CDR3 sequence (DNA): TGTGCCAGCAGTTACTCGAGGCCTAGCGGGAGCGGGGAGCTGTTTTTT.

The chain is built from TRBV19 and TRBJ2-3; D uncertain. The CDR3 runs to 13 residues. The V end was cut by 0 bases, the J end by 7 bases, with 8 bases between. Germline CDR1 reads LNHDA; CDR2 reads SQIVND (reference sequence). CDR3 coding DNA: TGTGCCAGTAGTATAGACCTAGAGTATACGCAGTATTTT. Translating it yields CASSIDLEYTQYF.

This chain uses TRBV5-1 with TRBJ1-4, with 8 bases lining up with TRBD1. Germline CDR1 reads SGHRS; CDR2 reads YFSETQ. The CDR3 spans 15 residues. The junction had 8 bases not matched to a gene; V was cut back by 2 bases and J by 8 bases. CDR3 DNA sequence: TGCGCCAGCAGCTTCCAGGGGGCATCGGAGGAAAAACTGTTTTTT. As protein: CASSFQGASEEKLFF.